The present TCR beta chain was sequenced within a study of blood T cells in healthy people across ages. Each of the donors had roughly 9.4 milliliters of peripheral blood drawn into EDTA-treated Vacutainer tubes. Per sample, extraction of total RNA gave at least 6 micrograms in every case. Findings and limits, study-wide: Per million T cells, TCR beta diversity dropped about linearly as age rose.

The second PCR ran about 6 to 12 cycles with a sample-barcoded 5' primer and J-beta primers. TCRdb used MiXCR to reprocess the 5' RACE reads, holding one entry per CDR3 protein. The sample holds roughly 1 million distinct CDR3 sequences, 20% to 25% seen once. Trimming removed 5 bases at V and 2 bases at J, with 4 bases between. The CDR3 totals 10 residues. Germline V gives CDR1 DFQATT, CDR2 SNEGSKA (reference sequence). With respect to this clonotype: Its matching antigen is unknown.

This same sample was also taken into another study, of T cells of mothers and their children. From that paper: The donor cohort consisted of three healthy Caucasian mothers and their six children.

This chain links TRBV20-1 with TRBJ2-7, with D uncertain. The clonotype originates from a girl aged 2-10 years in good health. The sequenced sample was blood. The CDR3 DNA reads TGCAGTGCTTTCGCCTACGAGCAGTACTTC. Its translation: CSAFAYEQYF.